The 32 T cell receptor beta chains given below trace back to one sample, sequenced in a study of T-cell reconstitution after alpha-beta-depleted transplantation in children. Unique molecular identifiers were built into the TCRbeta library. MiXCR was run by TCRdb on the PCR reads, yielding one entry per CDR3 protein. This table holds 190,000 or so distinct CDR3 sequences, roughly 6.8% found once. The source was PBMCs from the stem cell graft donor, collected from the stem cell graft. These receptors were collected from a human donor who donated a stem cell graft to a child with Wiskott-Aldrich syndrome.

This clonotype was seen many times. One junction end does not reproduce the germline sequence, and a read error may be involved. V is TRBV20-1 and J is TRBJ1-1; D is unclear. Germline V gene data show CDR1 as DFQATT and CDR2 as SNEGSKA (reference sequence). This CDR3 region has 10 residues. Here the CDR3 DNA reads TGCAGTGCTTGGAACGCTGAAGCTTTCTTT. Translation gives CSAWNAEAFF.

This clonotype was observed at least ten times. The chain joins TRBV20-1 to TRBJ2-7, with D possibly being TRBD1 (6 bases). V was trimmed by 5 bases and J by 5 bases, leaving 13 bases between them. Germline V gene data show CDR1 as DFQATT and CDR2 as SNEGSKA (reference sequence). This CDR3 region has 12 residues. The CDR3: CSALRGIHEQYF. CDR3 nucleotides: TGCAGTGCTCTTAGGGGGATCCACGAGCAGTACTTC.

Ten or more counts support this clonotype. The rearrangement uses TRBV20-1 and TRBJ2-5; D unclear. The germline V gene encodes CDR1 DFQATT and CDR2 SNEGSKA (reference sequence). This CDR3 contains 13 residues. V lost 4 bases to trimming and J lost 3 bases, with 12 bases between them. The CDR3 sequence: CSANSHREETQYF. DNA for the CDR3: TGCAGTGCTAACTCTCACAGAGAAGAGACCCAGTACTTC.

Many counts were recorded for this clonotype. This chain links TRBV27 with TRBJ2-3; 8 nucleotides match TRBD2. V trimming: 5 bases; J trimming: 3 bases; junction bases outside the gene matches: 10. The CDR3 extends over 16 amino acids. Germline CDR1 is MNHEY and CDR2 is SMNVEV (reference sequence). CDR3 sequence (DNA): TGTGCCAGCAGTAGGCTGACGGGGGGGGGTACAGATACGCAGTATTTT. This translates into CASSRLTGGGTDTQYF.

V and J are TRBV9 and TRBJ2-1; no definite D call. CDR1 is SGDLS and CDR2 is YYNGEE in the germline V gene. This CDR3 has 13 amino acids. V was pared by 0 bases and J by 8 bases, with 9 bases between. DNA of the CDR3: TGTGCCAGCAGCGTAGATGGTTCAGATGAGCAGTTCTTC. Translation: CASSVDGSDEQFF.

This clonotype was seen many times. This chain links TRBV5-1 with TRBJ2-7; 9 bases are shared with TRBD1. The trim removed 3 bases at V and 3 bases at J, leaving 7 bases unmatched. The germline V gene encodes CDR1 SGHRS and CDR2 YFSETQ. The CDR3 runs 15 residues. The DNA of the CDR3 is TGCGCCAGCAGCTCCACCTGGGACAGGGACTACGAGCAGTACTTC. Translating it yields CASSSTWDRDYEQYF. The variable domain in full, completed from reference TRBV5-1 and TRBJ2-7, reads KAGVTQTPRYLIKTRGQQVTLSCSPISGHRSVSWYQQTPGQGLQFLFEYFSETQRNKGNFPGRFSGRQFSNSRSEMNVSTLELGDSALYLCASSSTWDRDYEQYFGPGTRLTVT.

This clonotype was seen many times. The chain links TRBV14 to TRBJ1-2; D is possibly TRBD1 (6 bases). This CDR3 is built from 15 residues. Germline-derived CDR1 and CDR2 are SGHDN and FVKESK. The V end was cut by 5 bases, the J end by 6 bases, with 19 bases between. In DNA form, the CDR3 reads TGTGCCAGCAGCATCTCGGGCAGGGGATATGATGGCTACACCTTC. It yields the protein CASSISGRGYDGYTF. Complete variable domain (other parts from reference TRBV14 and TRBJ1-2): EAGVTQFPSHSVIEKGQTVTLRCDPISGHDNLYWYRRVMGKEIKFLLHFVKESKQDESGMPNNRFLAERTGGTYSTLKVQPAELEDSGVYFCASSISGRGYDGYTFGSGTRLTVV.

This clonotype turned up a few times. The chain joins TRBV6-4 to TRBJ2-3; 8 bases are shared with TRBD2. The CDR3 consists of 19 residues. V dropped 6 bases and J dropped 7; count of bases not matched to a gene: 24. Per germline, CDR1 MRHNA and CDR2 SNTAGT. CDR3 amino acids: CASSRPGRGLSGLGNTQYF. The CDR3 coding sequence is TGTGCCAGCAGCCGCCCGGGTAGGGGCCTCTCGGGACTAGGGAATACGCAGTATTTT.

This clonotype appeared many times. The genes are TRBV5-1 and TRBJ1-5; D may be TRBD1 (6 bases). The CDR3 sequence is 14 residues long. Germline values: CDR1 SGHRS, CDR2 YFSETQ. The V and J ends lost 3 bases and 8 bases respectively, with 15 bases between them. In nucleotides, the CDR3 is TGCGCCAGCAGCTCCTCGGGGGCAGGCGAGCCCCAGCATTTT. It is translated as CASSSSGAGEPQHF.

This clonotype was picked up many times. The chain links TRBV5-1 to TRBJ2-3; 8 nucleotides line up with TRBD1. The CDR3 sequence is 16 residues long. In germline, CDR1 is SGHRS, CDR2 YFSETQ. V trimming: 4 bases; J trimming: 0 bases; junction bases outside the gene matches: 7. CDR3 residues: CASSQSGQDSTDTQYF. The CDR3 DNA sequence: TGCGCCAGCAGCCAATCGGGACAGGACAGCACAGATACGCAGTATTTT.

The chain is built from TRBV6-2 or TRBV6-3 and TRBJ2-6; D is undetermined. V was pared by 2 bases and J by 1 base, with 6 bases between. Germline CDR1 MNHEY, CDR2 SVGEGT. The CDR3 totals 15 residues. The CDR3 loop is CASSYRVSGANVLTF. Written as DNA, the CDR3 is TGTGCCAGCAGTTACAGGGTTTCTGGGGCCAACGTCCTGACTTTC.

This clonotype was counted ten times or more. This chain joins TRBV15 and TRBJ1-5, with 8 nucleotides matching TRBD1. Trimming removed 8 bases from V and 5 bases from J; junction bases left unmatched: 14. The CDR3 consists of 16 residues. CDR1 is LNHNV, CDR2 YYDKDF, per germline (reference sequence). This CDR3 reads CATSNAGTGWDQPQHF. The DNA for the CDR3 is TGTGCCACCTCAAACGCAGGGACAGGTTGGGATCAGCCCCAGCATTTT.

This clonotype was seen many times. The V gene is TRBV20-1, the J gene TRBJ2-1, with 8 bases identical to TRBD2. The CDR3 extends over 16 amino acids. With V trimmed by 0 bases and J by 7 bases, 11 bases remained unmatched. Germline-derived CDR1 and CDR2 are DFQATT and SNEGSKA (reference sequence). CDR3 amino acids: CSARDPASGSWNEQFF. In DNA form, the CDR3 reads TGCAGTGCTAGAGATCCGGCCAGCGGGAGTTGGAATGAGCAGTTCTTC.

This clonotype was counted at least ten times. The rearrangement uses TRBV5-1 and TRBJ2-5; 10 positions match TRBD2. From germline, CDR1 is SGHRS and CDR2 YFSETQ. J gave up 3 bases and V 8 bases, and 7 bases lay outside the gene matches. This CDR3 comprises 14 residues. The CDR3 sequence: CASQRGTSEETQYF. DNA for the CDR3: TGCGCCAGTCAGCGAGGGACTAGCGAAGAGACCCAGTACTTC.

This clonotype was picked up a small number of times. The chain is built from TRBV20-1 and TRBJ2-1; 8 bases align to TRBD2. This CDR3 is 16 amino acids long. V dropped 5 bases and J dropped 3; count of bases not matched to a gene: 12. CDR1 is DFQATT, CDR2 SNEGSKA, per germline (reference sequence). The chain's CDR3 is CSAHKPSGGFYNEQFF. The CDR3 bases are TGCAGTGCTCACAAGCCCAGCGGGGGTTTCTACAATGAGCAGTTCTTC.

This chain uses TRBV30 with TRBJ2-1; 9 bases fit TRBD1. This CDR3 has 15 residues. The junction had 5 bases not matched to a gene; V was cut back by 3 bases and J by 2 bases. Germline loops: CDR1 GTSNPN, CDR2 SVGIG (reference sequence). CDR3 sequence reads: CAWSEGQGPYNEQFF. CDR3 bases: TGTGCCTGGAGCGAAGGACAGGGGCCCTACAATGAGCAGTTCTTC.

This clonotype was recorded many times. This chain uses TRBV5-1 with TRBJ1-1; D might be TRBD1 (6 bases). Germline CDR1 and CDR2: SGHRS and YFSETQ. Deletions cut 3 bases from V and 1 base from J, with 13 bases between. The CDR3 has 15 amino acids. As DNA, the CDR3 is TGCGCCAGCAGCTCACGGGGGACACAGAACACTGAAGCTTTCTTT. Its protein product is CASSSRGTQNTEAFF.

This clonotype was seen many times. The genes are TRBV6-5 and TRBJ2-1; 9 nucleotides agree with TRBD2. The V gene's germline CDR1 is MNHEY and CDR2 SVGAGI. The V gene end was trimmed by 0 bases and the J gene end by 7 bases; junction bases not matched to a gene: 10. This CDR3 is 17 amino acids long. CDR3 sequence reads: CASSYSTPAGGENEQFF. The CDR3 DNA is TGTGCCAGCAGTTACTCGACCCCTGCGGGAGGGGAAAATGAGCAGTTCTTC.

This clonotype was counted ten times or more. The chain combines TRBV29-1 with TRBJ2-1; 7 positions match TRBD1. In germline, CDR1 is SQVTM, CDR2 ANQGSEA. The CDR3 covers 13 residues. Germline trimming cut 2 bases from V and 4 bases from J; bases unmatched to any gene: 2. CDR3 sequence reads: CSVESQGYNEQFF. DNA for the CDR3: TGCAGCGTTGAATCACAGGGGTACAATGAGCAGTTCTTC.

This clonotype was counted at least ten times. The chain recombines TRBV29-1 with TRBJ2-2; maybe TRBD2 (7 bases). The length of the CDR3 is 15 residues. Germline CDR1 SQVTM, CDR2 ANQGSEA. Trimming took 4 bases from V and 2 from J, leaving 14 bases between them. The CDR3, as DNA: TGCAGCGTTGGCCGGGGAGGGGGAAACACCGGGGAGCTGTTTTTT. It encodes CSVGRGGGNTGELFF.

This clonotype was observed many times. The chain couples TRBV12-3 or TRBV12-4 to TRBJ2-7, with D possibly being TRBD1 (6 bases). The CDR3 sequence is 14 residues long. Trimming cost V 3 bases and J 8 bases, with 17 bases left between them. CDR3: CASSFRDTYEKQYF. CDR3 DNA: TGTGCCAGCAGTTTTCGGGACACCTACGAGAAGCAGTACTTC.

The table lists this clonotype with a few counts. V and J are TRBV3-1 and TRBJ2-7; TRBD1 agrees at 7 bases. This CDR3 has 13 residues. CDR1 and CDR2 (germline): LGHDT, YNNKEL (reference sequence). The junction had 6 bases not matched to a gene; V was cut back by 6 bases and J by 4 bases. The CDR3 sequence is CASRLGQAYEQYF. The CDR3 coding sequence is TGTGCCAGCAGACTAGGACAGGCTTACGAGCAGTACTTC.

This clonotype was counted at least ten times. The chain is built from TRBV28 and TRBJ2-2; 12 bases fit TRBD2. The CDR3 extends over 17 amino acids. CDR1 and CDR2 (germline): MDHEN, SYDVKM. V was pared by 3 bases and J by 6 bases, with 8 bases of the junction left unmatched. CDR3: CASSLFELAGGPGELFF. The CDR3 DNA is TGTGCCAGCAGTTTGTTCGAACTAGCGGGGGGCCCCGGGGAGCTGTTTTTT.

This clonotype appeared many times. The genes are TRBV12-3 or TRBV12-4 and TRBJ1-1, with D maybe TRBD1 (5 bases). The CDR3 consists of 14 residues. The ends were cut back, 6 bases at V and 4 bases at J, with 15 bases in the middle. CDR3: CASSPQGRGTEAFF. CDR3 sequence (DNA): TGTGCCAGCAGCCCACAAGGAAGGGGCACTGAAGCTTTCTTT.

This clonotype has a count of ten or more. V and J are TRBV5-1 and TRBJ2-7, with no clear D. Germline V lookup: CDR1 SGHRS, CDR2 YFSETQ. There are 14 residues in the CDR3. V was trimmed by 4 bases and J by 2 bases, leaving 13 bases between them. The CDR3 is CASSVFPGTYEQYF. The CDR3 DNA sequence: TGCGCCAGCAGCGTTTTTCCGGGTACCTACGAGCAGTACTTC.

This clonotype was picked up a small number of times. This sequence joins TRBV10-2 and TRBJ2-3; a weak D match, TRBD1 (5 bases). The CDR3 runs 16 residues. V lost 3 bases and J 5 bases, leaving 18 bases between the germline ends. CDR1 and CDR2 (germline): WSHSY, SAAADI. The CDR3 DNA follows: TGCGCCAGCAGTGACAGGGAAAAATTGGTACGAGATACGCAGTATTTT. Amino acid sequence: CASSDREKLVRDTQYF.

This clonotype appeared many times. The chain links TRBV7-2 to TRBJ2-1; 11 nucleotides align to TRBD2. The CDR3 runs 15 residues. V was pared by 5 bases and J by 8 bases, with 8 bases of the junction left unmatched. CDR1 and CDR2 (germline): SGHTA, FQGNSA. The CDR3 region is CASSPMGLAVDEQFF. Here the CDR3 DNA reads TGTGCCAGCAGCCCGATGGGACTAGCGGTAGATGAGCAGTTCTTC.

This clonotype has just one count. The V gene is TRBV12-5, the J gene TRBJ2-1; 7 bases fit TRBD1. The junction had 12 bases not matched to a gene; V was cut back by 6 bases and J by 4 bases. There are 16 residues in the CDR3. Germline V gene sequence: CDR1 LGHNT, CDR2 FRNRAP. CDR3 nucleotide sequence: TGTGCTAGTGGAACCTCGACAGGGCCCAGTTACAATGAGCAGTTCTTC. This codes for CASGTSTGPSYNEQFF.

This clonotype was recorded at least ten times. The CDR3 region has the DNA TGCAGTGCTAGGGGCCTTAATGGCTACACCTTC. This gives the protein CSARGLNGYTF. The V call is TRBV20-1, the J call TRBJ1-2; no clear D gene. CDR1 is DFQATT and CDR2 is SNEGSKA in the germline V gene (reference sequence). Trimming stripped 3 bases from V and 6 bases from J, with 8 bases between. This CDR3 has 11 amino acids.

This clonotype was counted at least ten times. The genes are TRBV5-6 and TRBJ2-2; 11 bases match TRBD1. CDR3 length: 15 amino acids. Germline V gene sequence: CDR1 SGHDT, CDR2 YYEEEE. Unmatched junction bases numbered 5, after V lost 5 bases and J lost 5 bases. CDR3 bases: TGTGCCAGCAGTTTCGGACAGGGGGCAACCGGGGAGCTGTTTTTT. It is translated as CASSFGQGATGELFF.

This clonotype was seen at least ten times. V is TRBV20-1 and J is TRBJ1-1; 7 bases agree with TRBD1. Germline values: CDR1 DFQATT, CDR2 SNEGSKA (reference sequence). This CDR3 is built from 13 residues. The junction had 8 bases not matched to a gene; V was cut back by 6 bases and J by 4 bases. CDR3 sequence (DNA): TGCAGTGCCAAGACAGGGTCGGGCACTGAAGCTTTCTTT. This encodes CSAKTGSGTEAFF.

This clonotype was detected many times. The rearrangement links TRBV10-3 to TRBJ2-3; 8 bases line up with TRBD2. This CDR3 contains 14 residues. The V and J ends lost 8 bases and 1 base, in that order; junction bases with no gene match: 5. Germline CDR1 ENHRY, CDR2 SYGVKD. In nucleotides, the CDR3 is TGTGCCATCCAAGGACTAGCCGGCACAGATACGCAGTATTTT. Its translation: CAIQGLAGTDTQYF.